One sample yielded the 23 T cell receptor beta chains listed below, sequenced in a study of cytomegalovirus exposure and HLA in healthy donors. The PCR employed 60 Vbeta primers together with 13 Jbeta primers. Repertoires were generated with immunoSEQ multiplex PCR, while TCRdb's copy carries only in-frame clones and drops some. Altogether some 150,000 clones are present, about 64% being singletons, with the ten largest covering around 2.5%. What was sequenced was PBMCs. These TCRs come from a middle-aged woman in good health and CMV-seronegative.

The chain joins TRBV11-2 to TRBJ2-7; TRBD1 agrees at 10 bases. J gave up 5 bases and V 0 bases, and 7 bases lay outside the gene matches. The CDR3 spans 16 residues. The germline V gene has CDR1 SGHAT and CDR2 FQNNGV. The CDR3 sequence: CASSLDVRTGGDEQYF. As DNA, the CDR3 is TGTGCCAGCAGCTTAGACGTAAGGACAGGGGGGGACGAGCAGTACTTC.

Concerning this clone: A junction end diverges from the germline sequence, so it may reflect a read error. Other DNA sequences in the same sample also yield this CDR3. The chain couples TRBV7-6 to TRBJ2-1, with TRBD2 identical over 11 bases. The CDR3 contains 16 residues. The germline gives CDR1 SGHVS, CDR2 FNYEAQ. The CDR3 DNA follows: TGTGCTAGCAGCCCGCTAGCGGGGGGTCCATACAATGAGCAGTTCTTC. Protein product: CASSPLAGGPYNEQFF. The variable domain in full, with the rest retrieved from reference TRBV7-6 and TRBJ2-1, is GAGVSQSPRYKVTKRGQDVALRCDPISGHVSLYWYRQALGQGPEFLTYFNYEAQQDKSGLPNDRFSAERPEGSISTLTIQRTEQRDSAMYRCASSPLAGGPYNEQFFGPGTRLTVL.

V is TRBV29-1 and J is TRBJ1-2; maybe TRBD1 (5 bases). V was shortened by 1 base and J by 6 bases, with 9 bases between the two germline ends. Germline CDR1 is SQVTM and CDR2 is ANQGSEA. This CDR3 is 12 amino acids long. The CDR3 spells CSVEGGGNGYTF. The CDR3 region has the DNA TGCAGCGTTGAAGGGGGCGGGAATGGCTACACCTTC.

This chain connects TRBV28 to TRBJ1-2; TRBD1 might be the D (5 bases). The length of the CDR3 is 13 residues. Trimming pared 6 bases from V and 2 bases from J, leaving 10 bases between. The germline CDR1 and CDR2 sequences are MDHEN and SYDVKM. CDR3 in DNA: TGTGCCAGCAGGGCCGGGGGGAACTATGGCTACACCTTC. Its protein product is CASRAGGNYGYTF.

The chain couples TRBV6-6 to TRBJ2-7; D possibly corresponds to TRBD1 (5 bases). V shed 2 bases and J shed 1 base, with 9 bases lying between them. This CDR3 spans 14 amino acids. Germline V gene sequence: CDR1 MNHNY, CDR2 SVGAGI (reference sequence). CDR3 protein: CASSYGHLSYEQYF. The CDR3 bases are TGTGCCAGCAGTTACGGACACCTATCCTACGAGCAGTACTTC.

This clone was seen only once. V is TRBV19 and J is TRBJ1-5, with D hard to call. CDR3 length: 15 amino acids. Trimming stripped 6 bases from V and 2 bases from J, with 14 bases between. CDR1 is LNHDA, CDR2 SQIVND, per germline (reference sequence). CDR3 DNA: TGTGCCAGTAGACCCCTCGGGGATGGCAATCAGCCCCAGCATTTT. The encoded protein is CASRPLGDGNQPQHF.

This clone was found a few times. The CDR3 DNA reads TGTGCCAGCACATTTTCGGGACAGGGCCTTAATGAGCAGTTCTTC. Encoded protein: CASTFSGQGLNEQFF. V and J are TRBV27 and TRBJ2-1, with 9 bases aligning to TRBD1. Germline V gives CDR1 MNHEY, CDR2 SMNVEV (reference sequence). J was trimmed by 7 bases and V by 7 bases; bases with no gene match: 11. The CDR3 consists of 15 residues.

The sample holds a few counts of this clone. V is TRBV11-2 and J is TRBJ1-2, with unresolved D. V lost 1 base to trimming and J lost 4 bases, with 10 bases between them. Looked up from germline, CDR1 is SGHAT and CDR2 is FQNNGV. The CDR3 is 14 residues long. The CDR3 DNA reads as TGTGCCAGCAGCTTAGGGAGCTCGGGCTATGGCTACACCTTC. Its translation is CASSLGSSGYGYTF.

This clone has a single count. The gene calls are TRBV19 and TRBJ1-1; 10 bases are shared with TRBD1. The CDR3 is made up of 11 amino acids. The V gene's germline CDR1 is LNHDA and CDR2 SQIVND (reference sequence). J lost 13 bases, V lost 6 bases, and 5 bases had no gene match. This CDR3 is CASREGTGVFF. CDR3 sequence (DNA): TGTGCCAGTAGAGAAGGGACAGGGGTTTTCTTT.

The chain recombines TRBV7-3 with TRBJ2-3; D possibly corresponds to TRBD2 (7 bases). Germline V CDR1 and CDR2: SGHTA, FQGTGA. CDR3 size: 17 residues. The V gene lost 5 bases and the J gene lost 2 bases, with 20 bases spanning the gap. This CDR3 reads CASSPQGGGEFTDTQYF. The CDR3 DNA is TGTGCCAGCAGCCCCCAGGGAGGGGGGGAGTTCACAGATACGCAGTATTTT. Using reference TRBV7-3 and TRBJ2-3 for the parts outside the CDR3, the full variable domain is GAGVSQTPSNKVTEKGKYVELRCDPISGHTALYWYRQSLGQGPEFLIYFQGTGAADDSGLPNDRFFAVRPEGSVSTLKIQRTERGDSAVYLCASSPQGGGEFTDTQYFGPGTRLTVL.

As concerns this clone: At the DNA level, this CDR3 is encoded by other sequences in the same sample as well. This sequence joins TRBV5-1 and TRBJ1-1; D possibly corresponds to TRBD1 (6 bases). Trimming shortened V by 4 bases and J by 1 base, and 14 bases separated the two germline ends. This CDR3 is 15 amino acids long. Germline V gives CDR1 SGHRS, CDR2 YFSETQ. CDR3 loop: CASSPGGAKNTEAFF. The CDR3 DNA sequence: TGCGCCAGCAGCCCCGGGGGGGCGAAGAACACTGAAGCTTTCTTT. Drawing the rest from reference TRBV5-1 and TRBJ1-1, the complete variable domain is KAGVTQTPRYLIKTRGQQVTLSCSPISGHRSVSWYQQTPGQGLQFLFEYFSETQRNKGNFPGRFSGRQFSNSRSEMNVSTLELGDSALYLCASSPGGAKNTEAFFGQGTRLTVV.

This clone was seen a handful of times. The chain carries TRBV5-1 and TRBJ2-3; possibly TRBD1 for D (6 bases). CDR1 and CDR2 from the germline V gene are SGHRS and YFSETQ. V dropped 6 bases and J dropped 0 bases, with 11 bases sitting between them. The CDR3 runs 14 residues. The CDR3, as DNA: TGCGCCAGCACACAGGGCCCTAGCACAGATACGCAGTATTTT. This codes for CASTQGPSTDTQYF. The full variable domain, in which reference TRBV5-1 and TRBJ2-3 provide the parts outside the CDR3, is KAGVTQTPRYLIKTRGQQVTLSCSPISGHRSVSWYQQTPGQGLQFLFEYFSETQRNKGNFPGRFSGRQFSNSRSEMNVSTLELGDSALYLCASTQGPSTDTQYFGPGTRLTVL.

The chain has TRBV10-2 and TRBJ1-5, with 10 bases that match TRBD1. V was pared by 6 bases and J by 6 bases, with 8 bases of the junction left unmatched. Germline CDR1 reads WSHSY; CDR2 reads SAAADI. This CDR3 has 15 amino acids. The CDR3 loop is CASSPGQGYFQPQHF. The CDR3, as DNA: TGCGCCAGCAGCCCGGGACAGGGGTATTTTCAGCCCCAGCATTTT.

CDR3 loop: CASNGAIGGMDTEAFF. CDR3 sequence (DNA): TGTGCCAGCAACGGAGCGATAGGAGGCATGGACACTGAAGCTTTCTTT. The chain links TRBV11-1 to TRBJ1-1; D ambiguous. The germline gives CDR1 SGHAT, CDR2 FQDESV (reference sequence). This CDR3 region has 16 residues. The V gene lost 7 bases and the J gene lost 3 bases, with 21 bases spanning the gap.

The chain links TRBV5-6 to TRBJ2-7, with 8 bases lining up with TRBD2. Trimming took 3 bases from V and 1 from J; bases not matched to a gene: 12. Germline-derived CDR1 and CDR2 are SGHDT and YYEEEE. The CDR3 is made up of 17 amino acids. In DNA, the CDR3 is TGTGCCAGCAGCTCACTTCTAGCCGCGGGGGGTTCCTACGAGCAGTACTTC. Translating it yields CASSSLLAAGGSYEQYF.

This clone appeared a few times. This sequence joins TRBV4-1 and TRBJ1-3; the D gene is possibly TRBD1 (5 bases). CDR3 length: 14 amino acids. CDR1 MGHRA and CDR2 YSYEKL come from the germline V gene. V was cut by 1 base and J by 1 base, with 5 bases left in between. The chain's CDR3 is CASSQAGSGNTIYF. The CDR3 DNA follows: TGCGCCAGCAGCCAAGCAGGGTCTGGAAACACCATATATTTT.

The chain recombines TRBV6-5 with TRBJ1-2; D gene uncertain. CDR1 and CDR2 from the germline V gene are MNHEY and SVGAGI. The CDR3 sequence is 15 residues long. The V end lost 0 bases, the J end lost 0 bases, and 8 bases lay between the germline ends. CDR3 sequence: CASSYSGTPNYGYTF. CDR3 coding DNA: TGTGCCAGCAGTTACTCTGGCACACCTAACTATGGCTACACCTTC.

The table lists this clone with a few counts. The chain joins TRBV12-5 to TRBJ2-3, with TRBD2 matching 10 bases. This CDR3 comprises 14 residues. The V segment lost 3 bases and the J segment 8 bases; nucleotides outside the gene matches: 5. The germline gives CDR1 LGHNT, CDR2 FRNRAP. The chain's CDR3 is CASGLASGGSTQYF. The CDR3 nucleotides are TGTGCTAGTGGTTTAGCTAGCGGGGGTAGTACGCAGTATTTT.

The rearrangement uses TRBV7-9 and TRBJ1-2; the D is unclear. The CDR3 has 10 amino acids. Trimming stripped 3 bases from V and 8 bases from J, with 4 bases between. Germline lookup yields CDR1 SEHNR and CDR2 FQNEAQ (reference sequence). This CDR3 is CASSLRGYTF. The CDR3 nucleotides read TGTGCCAGCAGCTTGCGAGGCTACACCTTC.

This chain connects TRBV27 to TRBJ2-1, with 11 bases lining up with TRBD2. The CDR3 is 15 residues long. CDR1 and CDR2 (germline): MNHEY, SMNVEV (reference sequence). The V segment lost 4 bases and the J segment 7 bases; nucleotides outside the gene matches: 6. CDR3 region: CASSSLAGGRNEQFF. CDR3 DNA sequence: TGTGCCAGCAGTTCGCTAGCGGGGGGCAGGAATGAGCAGTTCTTC.

This clone occurred once. CDR3 protein: CASSKGLAGGTTGELFF. The CDR3 region has the DNA TGTGCCAGCAGCAAGGGACTAGCGGGGGGCACGACCGGGGAGCTGTTTTTT. This chain connects TRBV7-6 to TRBJ2-2; 15 bases agree with TRBD2. The CDR3 runs to 17 residues. The J segment lost 5 bases and the V segment lost 5 bases, leaving 6 bases of the junction unmatched. Germline lookup yields CDR1 SGHVS and CDR2 FNYEAQ.

The rearrangement uses TRBV9 and TRBJ2-3; no clear D gene. CDR1 and CDR2 (germline): SGDLS, YYNGEE. Trimming removed 4 bases from V and 8 bases from J, with 11 bases in between. The CDR3 consists of 12 residues. CDR3 nucleotides: TGTGCCAGCAGCCCAGGTCACCCTACGCAGTATTTT. This codes for CASSPGHPTQYF. The variable domain in full, with the rest retrieved from reference TRBV9 and TRBJ2-3, is DSGVTQTPKHLITATGQRVTLRCSPRSGDLSVYWYQQSLDQGLQFLIQYYNGEERAKGNILERFSAQQFPDLHSELNLSSLELGDSALYFCASSPGHPTQYFGPGTRLTVL.

The chain is built from TRBV30 and TRBJ1-2, with 7 bases matching TRBD1. Germline lookup yields CDR1 GTSNPN and CDR2 SVGIG (reference sequence). The J segment lost 1 base and the V segment lost 0 bases, leaving 5 bases of the junction unmatched. The CDR3 covers 15 residues. CDR3 DNA sequence: TGTGCCTGGAGTGTAGGGACAGCGATTAACTATGGCTACACCTTC. This translates into CAWSVGTAINYGYTF.